This TCR beta chain was recovered during a study of T cell responses to AZD1222 COVID-19 vaccine. TCRdb keeps only in-frame clones here, not all; method: immunoSEQ multiplex PCR. Of roughly 150,000 clones listed, approximately 88% were seen once; the top ten hold about 3.2%. V gave up 0 bases and J gave up 5 bases, with 10 bases separating them. CDR3 length: 14 amino acids. Germline CDR1 SGHNT, CDR2 YENEEA. The TCR comes from an adult in good health. The sample here was peripheral blood, taken on day 0 of MenACWY control vaccination. This chain connects TRBV11-3 to TRBJ1-2; D remains unclear. The CDR3 region is CASSLEENSYGYTF. CDR3 DNA sequence: TGTGCCAGCAGCTTAGAAGAGAACTCGTATGGCTACACCTTC.